This passage covers 26 T cell receptor beta chains from one sample sequenced in a study of blood T cell repertoires in COVID-19. Assay used: immunoSEQ multiplex PCR; TCRdb lists only in-frame clones, some missing. Among roughly 200,000 clones listed, 75% to 90% were seen once. Sequencing was done on a sample of PBMCs or T cells enriched from blood (not recorded which). The receptors shown here come from a man between 35 and 55 years old who had recovered from COVID-19.

This chain uses TRBV4-1 with TRBJ2-7; 7 bases align to TRBD2. The CDR3 contains 15 residues. J was trimmed by 4 bases and V by 0 bases; bases with no gene match: 6. The germline V gene has CDR1 MGHRA and CDR2 YSYEKL. The CDR3 protein is CASSQEPGGSYEQYF. The CDR3 DNA reads as TGCGCCAGCAGCCAAGAACCGGGCGGGAGTTACGAGCAGTACTTC.

As DNA, the CDR3 is TGTGCCAGCAACTCACCGAGAGGGGGCTGGTATGGCTACACCTTC. This sequence encodes CASNSPRGGWYGYTF. This chain uses TRBV28 with TRBJ1-2, with 7 bases matching TRBD1. The CDR3 consists of 15 residues. From germline, CDR1 is MDHEN and CDR2 SYDVKM. The J segment lost 5 bases and the V segment lost 7 bases, leaving 13 bases of the junction unmatched.

The gene calls are TRBV13 and TRBJ2-7; 7 bases fit TRBD2. CDR3 length: 16 residues. J lost 0 bases, V lost 6 bases, and 11 bases had no gene match. The germline V gene has CDR1 PRHDT and CDR2 FYEKMQ (reference sequence). The CDR3, as DNA: TGTGCCAGCAGACCATCTAGCGGCGGAAGCTCCTACGAGCAGTACTTC. Its protein product is CASRPSSGGSSYEQYF.

The rearrangement links TRBV29-1 to TRBJ2-1, with 8 bases fitting TRBD2. After removal of 8 bases from V and 1 base from J, the junction contained 10 bases not matched to a gene. The length of the CDR3 is 15 residues. Germline V CDR1 and CDR2: SQVTM, ANQGSEA. CDR3 loop: CSLERETGSYNEQFF. The CDR3 DNA reads TGCAGCCTCGAGCGGGAGACAGGTTCCTACAATGAGCAGTTCTTC.

The rearrangement links TRBV11-2 to TRBJ2-3; D might be TRBD2 (5 bases). Germline CDR1 and CDR2: SGHAT and FQNNGV. The CDR3 loop spans 17 amino acids. Between the trimmed V and J ends, which lost 0 bases and 0 bases, there was a span of 13 bases. The CDR3 is CASSLEGPGFSTDTQYF. CDR3 nucleotides: TGTGCCAGCAGCTTAGAGGGTCCGGGGTTTAGCACAGATACGCAGTATTTT.

The CDR3 protein is CASSDRGMSTDTQYF. The DNA of the CDR3 is TGTGCCAGCAGTGACCGCGGGATGAGCACAGATACGCAGTATTTT. The chain joins TRBV6-6 to TRBJ2-3; a weak D match, TRBD2 (6 bases). V lost 5 bases and J lost 0, with 12 bases in between. Germline CDR1 and CDR2: MNHNY and SVGAGI (reference sequence). This CDR3 has 15 residues.

The chain links TRBV19 to TRBJ2-1, with TRBD2 identical over 8 bases. V shed 4 bases, J shed 9 bases, and the junction held 8 bases outside the gene matches. The CDR3 has 14 amino acids. Looked up from germline, CDR1 is LNHDA and CDR2 is SQIVND (reference sequence). CDR3 loop: CASSKTSESSEQFF. CDR3 DNA sequence: TGTGCCAGTAGTAAGACTAGCGAGAGTAGTGAGCAGTTCTTC.

The chain uses TRBV18 and TRBJ1-2, with 7 bases that match TRBD1. J gave up 6 bases and V 2 bases, and 18 bases lay outside the gene matches. This CDR3 is built from 18 residues. In germline, CDR1 is KGHSH, CDR2 LQKENI. CDR3 residues: CASSPVEVQGVRGNGYTF. In DNA form, the CDR3 reads TGTGCCAGCTCACCAGTCGAAGTTCAGGGGGTGAGAGGGAATGGCTACACCTTC.

V and J are TRBV7-8 and TRBJ2-1; 10 bases fit TRBD1. The CDR3 covers 19 residues. Trimming removed 5 bases from V and 5 bases from J; junction bases left unmatched: 18. CDR1 SGHVS and CDR2 FQNEAQ come from the germline V gene. The CDR3 loop reads CASSQPGQGTYGPNNEQFF. CDR3 coding DNA: TGTGCCAGCAGCCAGCCGGGACAGGGGACCTACGGGCCCAACAATGAGCAGTTCTTC.

The V call is TRBV5-1, the J call TRBJ2-3; 9 nucleotides align to TRBD2. The CDR3 is made up of 16 amino acids. Unmatched junction bases numbered 11, after V lost 5 bases and J lost 4 bases. CDR1 is SGHRS and CDR2 is YFSETQ in the germline V gene. CDR3 sequence: CASSSSGAGGSDTQYF. The CDR3 coding sequence is TGCGCCAGCAGTTCTAGCGGGGCGGGAGGGTCAGATACGCAGTATTTT. Based on the CDR3 plus reference TRBV5-1 and TRBJ2-3, the full variable domain is KAGVTQTPRYLIKTRGQQVTLSCSPISGHRSVSWYQQTPGQGLQFLFEYFSETQRNKGNFPGRFSGRQFSNSRSEMNVSTLELGDSALYLCASSSSGAGGSDTQYFGPGTRLTVL.

The chain carries TRBV3-1 (or the pseudogene TRBV3-2) and TRBJ1-4, with TRBD1 identical over 7 bases. Germline V gives CDR1 LGHDT, CDR2 YNNKEL (reference sequence). Germline trimming cut 5 bases from V and 1 base from J; bases unmatched to any gene: 1. The CDR3 extends over 14 amino acids. CDR3 DNA: TGTGCCAGCAGCAACAGGGGAACTAATGAAAAACTGTTTTTT. Protein product: CASSNRGTNEKLFF.

The J gene is TRBJ2-7, the V gene TRBV15; TRBD1 agrees at 9 bases. The trim removed 1 base at V and 2 bases at J, leaving 3 bases unmatched. There are 15 residues in the CDR3. Germline V gene data show CDR1 as LNHNV and CDR2 as YYDKDF (reference sequence). CDR3 nucleotide sequence: TGTGCCACCAGCAGAGGACAGGGGGGCGCCTACGAGCAGTACTTC. Amino acid sequence: CATSRGQGGAYEQYF.

This clone came up a few times. The chain links TRBV6-5 to TRBJ1-1; D unresolved. Per germline, CDR1 MNHEY and CDR2 SVGAGI. The CDR3 totals 12 residues. V shed 10 bases and J shed 0 bases, with 9 bases lying between them. CDR3 coding DNA: TGTGCCACCCGGTCCCTGAACACTGAAGCTTTCTTT. It codes for CATRSLNTEAFF.

V is TRBV19 and J is TRBJ2-7; 9 bases align to TRBD1. The length of the CDR3 is 14 residues. The trim removed 5 bases at V and 6 bases at J, leaving 8 bases unmatched. Germline values: CDR1 LNHDA, CDR2 SQIVND (reference sequence). In DNA form, the CDR3 reads TGTGCCAGTAGTGCTCCGGGACAGGGTGGCGAGCAGTACTTC. Translation gives CASSAPGQGGEQYF.

The chain joins TRBV7-9 to TRBJ2-7; TRBD1 might be the D (5 bases). This CDR3 spans 15 amino acids. The germline V and J ends were trimmed by 5 bases and 4 bases, with 18 bases remaining between them. Germline V gives CDR1 SEHNR, CDR2 FQNEAQ (reference sequence). The CDR3 here is CASSQGPQGHYEQYF. CDR3 DNA sequence: TGTGCCAGCAGCCAAGGCCCCCAGGGTCATTACGAGCAGTACTTC.

This chain connects TRBV18 to TRBJ1-4, with a possible D match to TRBD1 (5 bases). CDR3 length: 17 residues. V was pared by 8 bases and J by 8 bases, with 27 bases between. The germline V gene has CDR1 KGHSH and CDR2 LQKENI. In nucleotides, the CDR3 is TGTGCCAGCCCGGTCGGAAAGCCCGGGAGGCGGGGCGAAAAACTGTTTTTT. Residues: CASPVGKPGRRGEKLFF.

The rearrangement joins TRBV14 to TRBJ2-3, with D perhaps TRBD2 (6 bases). CDR3 size: 15 residues. V lost 4 bases to trimming and J lost 1 base, with 12 bases between them. Germline loops: CDR1 SGHDN, CDR2 FVKESK. This CDR3 is CASSRRLGGTDTQYF. As DNA, the CDR3 is TGTGCCAGCAGCCGTCGACTAGGGGGCACAGATACGCAGTATTTT.

The V call is TRBV30, the J call TRBJ2-1; D is perhaps TRBD1 (5 bases). There are 17 residues in the CDR3. Between the trimmed V and J ends, which lost 0 bases and 2 bases, there was a span of 17 bases. Germline lookup yields CDR1 GTSNPN and CDR2 SVGIG (reference sequence). DNA of the CDR3: TGTGCCTGGAGTGTCCCCAGGGTCGCATCACCCTACAATGAGCAGTTCTTC. Translated: CAWSVPRVASPYNEQFF.

V usage is TRBV29-1 and J usage is TRBJ1-2; D not certain. Germline CDR1 is SQVTM and CDR2 is ANQGSEA. Trimming stripped 7 bases from V and 8 bases from J, with 14 bases between. The CDR3 extends over 11 amino acids. This chain's CDR3 is CSASFQWGYTF. DNA of the CDR3: TGCAGCGCCTCTTTCCAGTGGGGCTACACCTTC.

This clone appeared a single time. J is TRBJ2-7 and V is TRBV5-4, with D perhaps TRBD2 (7 bases). This CDR3 has 13 residues. Per germline, CDR1 SGHNT and CDR2 YYREEE (reference sequence). Trimming cost V 2 bases and J 5 bases, with 11 bases left between them. CDR3 nucleotides: TGTGCCAGCAGCTTAAGGGGGGGCAACGAGCAGTACTTC. Translating gives CASSLRGGNEQYF.

The V and J genes are TRBV5-1 and TRBJ1-2; 10 bases match TRBD1. Germline loops: CDR1 SGHRS, CDR2 YFSETQ. V shed 4 bases, J shed 1 base, and the junction held 10 bases outside the gene matches. The CDR3 consists of 17 residues. The CDR3 coding sequence is TGCGCCAGCAGCCTAGACAGGGGGCGAAACCATAACTATGGCTACACCTTC. Protein product: CASSLDRGRNHNYGYTF.

This clone was observed once. The V gene is TRBV13, the J gene TRBJ2-3; 12 nucleotides agree with TRBD2. Germline CDR1 reads PRHDT; CDR2 reads FYEKMQ (reference sequence). V was clipped by 4 bases and J by 3 bases; unmatched bases: 5. The CDR3 has 16 amino acids. The CDR3 spells CASSSRTSGTTDTQYF. The CDR3 DNA reads as TGTGCCAGCAGCTCCCGGACTAGCGGGACGACAGATACGCAGTATTTT.

CDR3 bases: TGTGCCAGCAGCCCTGGAGGAGTGCCGCCCTACAATGAGCAGTTCTTC. This codes for CASSPGGVPPYNEQFF. The chain links TRBV11-3 to TRBJ2-1; D may be TRBD2 (5 bases). The ends were cut back, 5 bases at V and 2 bases at J, with 16 bases in the middle. CDR3 length equals 16 residues. Germline CDR1 is SGHNT and CDR2 is YENEEA.

The rearrangement joins TRBV9 to TRBJ2-2; the match to TRBD2 covers 10 bases. The CDR3 covers 16 residues. Germline CDR1 and CDR2: SGDLS and YYNGEE. J gave up 0 bases and V 3 bases, and 2 bases lay outside the gene matches. CDR3 bases: TGTGCCAGCAGCGCGGGACTAGCGTCGAACACCGGGGAGCTGTTTTTT. Protein: CASSAGLASNTGELFF. The whole variable domain, remainder taken from reference TRBV9 and TRBJ2-2, is DSGVTQTPKHLITATGQRVTLRCSPRSGDLSVYWYQQSLDQGLQFLIQYYNGEERAKGNILERFSAQQFPDLHSELNLSSLELGDSALYFCASSAGLASNTGELFFGEGSRLTVL.

CDR3 DNA: TGTGCCAGCAGCGTAGTGTCGAGTGGAAACACCATATATTTT. Translated: CASSVVSSGNTIYF. The V and J genes are TRBV9 and TRBJ1-3, with D hard to call. The CDR3 is 14 residues long. The V gene lost 0 bases and the J gene lost 3 bases, with 7 bases spanning the gap. In germline, CDR1 is SGDLS, CDR2 YYNGEE.

The chain employs TRBV6-2 or TRBV6-3 and TRBJ2-3; D gene unclear. Trimming pared 0 bases from V and 2 bases from J, leaving 6 bases between. Germline CDR1 MNHEY, CDR2 SVGEGT. This CDR3 is built from 14 residues. For the CDR3, the DNA is TGTGCCAGCAGTTACTCGCGGTCCACAGATACGCAGTATTTT. It yields the protein CASSYSRSTDTQYF.